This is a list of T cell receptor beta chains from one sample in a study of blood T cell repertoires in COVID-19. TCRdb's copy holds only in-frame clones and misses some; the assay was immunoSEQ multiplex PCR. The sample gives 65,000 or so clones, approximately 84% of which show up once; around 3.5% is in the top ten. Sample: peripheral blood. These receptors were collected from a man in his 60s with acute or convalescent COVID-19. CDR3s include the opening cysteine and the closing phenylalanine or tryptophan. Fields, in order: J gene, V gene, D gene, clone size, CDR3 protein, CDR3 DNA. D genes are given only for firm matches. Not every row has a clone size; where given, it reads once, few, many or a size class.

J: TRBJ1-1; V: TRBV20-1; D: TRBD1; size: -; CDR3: CSASSLGQGIAEAFF; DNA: TGCAGTGCTAGTTCTCTGGGACAGGGGATAGCTGAAGCTTTCTTT
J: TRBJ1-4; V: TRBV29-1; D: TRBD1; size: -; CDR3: CSGQGQDEKLFF; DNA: TGCAGCGGACAGGGCCAGGATGAAAAACTGTTTTTT
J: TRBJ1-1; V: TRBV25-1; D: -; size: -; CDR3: CASSEGRTEAFF; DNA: TGTGCCAGCAGTGAAGGGAGAACTGAAGCTTTCTTT
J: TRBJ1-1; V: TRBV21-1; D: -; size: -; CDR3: CASSLWTVQVPPRDTEAFF; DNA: TGTGCCAGCAGCCTTTGGACAGTCCAGGTTCCCCCGAGGGACACTGAAGCTTTCTTT
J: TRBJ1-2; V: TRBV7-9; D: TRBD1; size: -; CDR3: CASSAQGAVGNGYTF; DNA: TGTGCCAGCAGCGCACAGGGGGCCGTCGGGAATGGCTACACCTTC
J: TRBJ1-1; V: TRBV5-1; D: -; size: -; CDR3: CASSEDGKRATEAFF; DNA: TGCGCCAGCAGCGAGGATGGAAAGAGGGCCACTGAAGCTTTCTTT
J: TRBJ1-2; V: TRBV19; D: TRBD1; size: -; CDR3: CASRGDSRGYTF; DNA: TGTGCCAGTAGAGGGGACAGCCGTGGCTACACCTTC
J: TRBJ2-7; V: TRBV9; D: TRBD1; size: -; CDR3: CASEDRFTYEQYF; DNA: TGTGCCAGTGAGGACAGGTTTACCTACGAGCAGTACTTC
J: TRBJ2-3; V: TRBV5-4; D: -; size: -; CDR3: CASSFAPTSTDTQYF; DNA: TGTGCCAGCAGCTTTGCCCCGACTAGCACAGATACGCAGTATTTT
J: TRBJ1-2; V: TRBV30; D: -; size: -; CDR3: CAWSVKGSYGYTF; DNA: TGTGCCTGGAGTGTAAAGGGGTCCTATGGCTACACCTTC
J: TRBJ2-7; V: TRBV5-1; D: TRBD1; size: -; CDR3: CASSLGTGGYEQYF; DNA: TGCGCCAGCAGCTTGGGTACAGGGGGCTACGAGCAGTACTTC
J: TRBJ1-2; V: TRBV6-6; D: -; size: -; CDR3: CASSYSRGNSGYIF; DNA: TGTGCCAGCAGTTACTCCAGGGGTAATAGTGGCTACATCTTC
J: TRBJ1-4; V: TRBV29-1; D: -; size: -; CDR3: CSPTSRGEKLFF; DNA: TGCAGCCCAACCTCAAGAGGTGAAAAACTGTTTTTT
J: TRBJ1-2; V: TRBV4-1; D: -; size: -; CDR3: CASSLKGEGLRHYTF; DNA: TGCGCCAGCAGCCTCAAGGGGGAGGGACTGCGACACTACACCTTC
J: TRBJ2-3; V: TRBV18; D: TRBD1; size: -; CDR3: CASSPGTGEDTQYF; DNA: TGTGCCAGCTCACCTGGCACAGGGGAGGATACGCAGTATTTT
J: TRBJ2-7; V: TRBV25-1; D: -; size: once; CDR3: CATSGFPSYEQYF; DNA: TGTGCCACCTCAGGGTTTCCGAGCTACGAGCAGTACTTC
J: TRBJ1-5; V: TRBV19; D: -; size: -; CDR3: CASSLDSRQPQHF; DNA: TGTGCCAGTAGCTTGGACAGCAGACAGCCCCAGCATTTT
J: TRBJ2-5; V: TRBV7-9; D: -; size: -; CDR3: CASKDSATWETQYF; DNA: TGTGCCAGCAAAGATAGCGCCACTTGGGAGACCCAGTACTTC
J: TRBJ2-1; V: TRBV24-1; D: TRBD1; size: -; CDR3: CATSAFDRGASNEQFF; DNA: TGTGCCACCAGTGCCTTTGACAGGGGGGCGAGCAATGAGCAGTTCTTC
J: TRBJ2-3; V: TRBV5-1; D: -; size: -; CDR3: CASSSSSTDTQYF; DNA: TGCGCCAGCAGCTCGTCTAGCACAGATACGCAGTATTTT